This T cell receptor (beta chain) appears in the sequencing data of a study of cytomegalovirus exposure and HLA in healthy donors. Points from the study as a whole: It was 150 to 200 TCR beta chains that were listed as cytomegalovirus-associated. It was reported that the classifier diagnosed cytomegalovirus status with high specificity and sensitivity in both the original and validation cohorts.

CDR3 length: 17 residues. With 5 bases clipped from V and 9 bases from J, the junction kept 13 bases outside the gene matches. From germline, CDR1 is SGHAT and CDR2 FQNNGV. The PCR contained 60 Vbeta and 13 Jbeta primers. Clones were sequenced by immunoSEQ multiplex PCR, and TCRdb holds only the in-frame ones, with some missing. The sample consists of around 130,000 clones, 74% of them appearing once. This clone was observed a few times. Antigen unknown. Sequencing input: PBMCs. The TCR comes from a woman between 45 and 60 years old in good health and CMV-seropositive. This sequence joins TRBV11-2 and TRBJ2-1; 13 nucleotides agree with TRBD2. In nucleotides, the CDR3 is TGTGCCAGCAGCCGAGGACTAGCGGGGGCGCGCGGTGGTGAGCAGTTCTTC. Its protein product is CASSRGLAGARGGEQFF.